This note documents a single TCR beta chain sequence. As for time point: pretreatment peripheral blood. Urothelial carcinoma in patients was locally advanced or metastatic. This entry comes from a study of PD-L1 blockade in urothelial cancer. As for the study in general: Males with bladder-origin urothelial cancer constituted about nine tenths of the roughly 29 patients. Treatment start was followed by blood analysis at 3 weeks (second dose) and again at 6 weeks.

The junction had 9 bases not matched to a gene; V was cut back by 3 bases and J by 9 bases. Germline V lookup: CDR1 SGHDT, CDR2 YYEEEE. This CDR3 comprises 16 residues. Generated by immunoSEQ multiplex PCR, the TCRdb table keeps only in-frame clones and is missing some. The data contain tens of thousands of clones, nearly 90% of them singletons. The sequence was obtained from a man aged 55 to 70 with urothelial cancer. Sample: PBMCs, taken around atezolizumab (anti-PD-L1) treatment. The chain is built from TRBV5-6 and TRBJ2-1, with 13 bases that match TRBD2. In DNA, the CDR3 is TGTGCCAGCAGCTGGCGGACTAGCGGGAGATGGGGTGAGCAGTTCTTC. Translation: CASSWRTSGRWGEQFF.